Listed below are T cell receptor beta chains from one sample, sequenced in a study of blood T cells in healthy people across ages. One entry per CDR3 protein results from TCRdb running MiXCR on the 5' RACE reads. The sample holds roughly 1.5 million distinct CDR3 sequences, around 40% seen once. The specimen was blood. These receptor sequences come from a woman in her late teens or twenties in good health. Each CDR3 is given with its conserved first and last residue. A D gene is named only where the DNA matches it firmly. Where a row states a size, it is once, few, many or the class of an expanded clone; other rows omit it.

D gene	clone size	CDR3 length	V gene	J gene	CDR3 DNA	CDR3 protein
.	.	16	TRBV29-1	TRBJ2-3	TGCAGCGTCGGCGCTCGACAGGCCGCGAGCACAGATACGCAGTATTTT	CSVGARQAASTDTQYF
.	.	16	TRBV28	TRBJ2-2	TGTGCCAGCAGTCCGTCCCAGGGAATAAACACCGGGGAGCTGTTTTTT	CASSPSQGINTGELFF
TRBD1	.	13	TRBV18	TRBJ2-3	TGTGCCAGCTCACCGGGACAGGGGGATACGCAGTATTTT	CASSPGQGDTQYF
.	.	12	TRBV5-1	TRBJ2-3	TGCGCCAGCAGCTTGGATCAAGATACGCAGTATTTT	CASSLDQDTQYF
.	few	12	TRBV12-3/TRBV12-4	TRBJ1-1	TGTGCCAGCAGTCTCCTTCCGGGTGAAGCTTTCTTT	CASSLLPGEAFF
.	.	18	TRBV6-2/TRBV6-3	TRBJ1-5	TGTGCCAGCAAAATTGGGGACCTATTTGCTGATAGCAATCAGCCCCAGCATTTT	CASKIGDLFADSNQPQHF
TRBD1	few	15	TRBV24-1	TRBJ2-7	TGTGCCACCAGTGATTTGGGGACAGCCTACAATGAGCAGTACTTC	CATSDLGTAYNEQYF
.	many	15	TRBV12-3/TRBV12-4	TRBJ1-6	TGTGCCAGCAGTTTGGGGCAGAACTATAATTCACCCCTCCACTTT	CASSLGQNYNSPLHF
TRBD2	few	18	TRBV12-3/TRBV12-4	TRBJ2-3	TGTGCCAGCAGATCTGCGGCTAGCGGGAGACCCACAACTGATACGCAGTATTTT	CASRSAASGRPTTDTQYF
.	many	14	TRBV12-3/TRBV12-4	TRBJ2-1	TGTGCCAGCAGTTTGCTCCGACCCCACAATGAGCAGTTCTTC	CASSLLRPHNEQFF
TRBD2	.	18	TRBV6-2/TRBV6-3	TRBJ2-3	TGTGCCAGCAGCCACCGGGCTAGCGGGATTCTTATAACAGATACGCAGTATTTT	CASSHRASGILITDTQYF
TRBD1	.	15	TRBV7-2	TRBJ1-2	TGTGCCAGCAGCCCCCCCTCCGGGACAGGGTTTGGCTACACCTTC	CASSPPSGTGFGYTF
.	few	12	TRBV12-3/TRBV12-4	TRBJ2-1	TGTGCCAGCAGTTTCTCGGGAATTGTGCAGTTCTTC	CASSFSGIVQFF
TRBD1	.	14	TRBV20-1	TRBJ1-5	TGCAGTGCTTGGGACAGGACAAGCAATCAGCCCCAGCATTTT	CSAWDRTSNQPQHF
TRBD2	.	17	TRBV10-3	TRBJ2-3	TGTGCCATCAGTGGGTCTATTAGCGGGGGGAGCACAGATACGCAGTATTTT	CAISGSISGGSTDTQYF
TRBD2	.	15	TRBV5-6	TRBJ2-1	TGTGCCAGCAGCTCACTCGCGGGAGACGGCCATGAGCAGTTCTTC	CASSSLAGDGHEQFF
.	once	15	TRBV10-3	TRBJ1-5	TGTGCCACAAACCAGGGTGGGGGTAGCAATCAGCCCCAGCATTTT	CATNQGGGSNQPQHF
TRBD1	.	16	TRBV3-1	TRBJ2-5	TGTGCCAGCAGCCAAGGTCCGGACAGGGGTTACTCGAAGCAGTACTTC	CASSQGPDRGYSKQYF
TRBD1	many	15	TRBV5-1	TRBJ1-2	TGCGCCAGCAGCCAGACAGGGGAGAAGGTCTATGGCTACACCTTC	CASSQTGEKVYGYTF
.	.	13	TRBV12-3/TRBV12-4	TRBJ1-2	TGTGCCAGCAGTCGAGCGGTTCGGGGCGGCTACACCTTC	CASSRAVRGGYTF
.	.	14	TRBV28	TRBJ1-1	TGTGCCAGCAGTTTAAAGGTAGTGAGCACTGAAGCTTTCTTT	CASSLKVVSTEAFF
TRBD1	few	13	TRBV2	TRBJ1-2	TGTGCCAGCACTGGGACAGCATCGTATGGCTACACCTTC	CASTGTASYGYTF
TRBD1	.	18	TRBV7-9	TRBJ1-4	TGTGCCAGCAGCTTAGCGCCCGCCGGGACAGGGAAAGGTGAAAAACTGTTTTTT	CASSLAPAGTGKGEKLFF
.	.	13	TRBV20-1	TRBJ1-5	TGCAGTGCAACGACAGGAGGAGAACAGCCCCAGCATTTT	CSATTGGEQPQHF
TRBD1	.	16	TRBV27	TRBJ2-3	TGTGCCAGCAGTCCATCACGCGGGACAGGGGTTGATACGCAGTATTTT	CASSPSRGTGVDTQYF
.	.	15	TRBV7-2	TRBJ1-4	TGTGCCAGCAGCTTGGACAGTTCAGCTAATGAAAAACTGTTTTTT	CASSLDSSANEKLFF
.	.	14	TRBV5-1	TRBJ1-2	TGCGCCAGCAGCTTGACGTCAGGCCTCTATGGCTACACCTTC	CASSLTSGLYGYTF
.	few	13	TRBV12-3/TRBV12-4	TRBJ2-7	TGTGCCAGCAGTTTAGCACTTTGGGGGAAGCAGTACTTC	CASSLALWGKQYF